The present entry profiles one T cell receptor (beta chain) with its context. The antigen it recognizes is unknown. The input lacks base qualities; no much larger clone sits a single base away. This entry comes from a study of blood T cell repertoires in COVID-19 (TCRdb year 2020). Context from the whole study: The collaborator samples originated in the United States, Italy and Spain and spanned the acute and convalescent phases of COVID-19. The prospective study material was composed of cDNA or gDNA derived from T cells, B-cell-depleted T cells, or PBMCs. The dataset comprised deeply sampled blood TCRbeta repertoires from subjects exposed to, actively infected with, or recovered from COVID-19. The repertoires were made available in a free public database intended to serve as a resource for research on the immune response to SARS-CoV-2. Samples were obtained from the ongoing ImmuneRACE study (first 160 participants) and from some 1,200 subjects provided by 6 global collaborators. Sample metadata almost always included a de-identified subject ID, COVID-19 status, age in years and sex. Where HLA class I and class II types were available, the types were taken from metadata supplied by the sample provider, not from assay-based typing.

What the research found in general, with its limitations: Clinical and demographic metadata were provided uncurated, with the amount varying by source and participant.

The immunoSEQ Assay, a bias-controlled multiplex PCR, was used to amplify TCRbeta CDR3 regions from genomic DNA. As for the authors' bioinformatics: Within the assay, amplification of reference gene primers was used to estimate how many nucleated cells each sample contained. Sequence reads were collapsed and filtered to measure the absolute abundance of every unique TCRbeta CDR3 rearrangement. Productive Simpson clonality was computed per sample as the square root of Simpson's diversity index over productive rearrangements. TCRdb retrieved this table from immuneACCESS and kept in-frame rearrangements only. Not all clones are present; in checked studies, unresolved V genes account for under half, and no reason is known for the remainder. The V and J calls and clone size come from that table; D and trimming were worked out from the DNA. Here the sample has approximately 150,000 clones; 87% occur a single time. Roughly 4% of the sample is held by the ten biggest clonotypes.

Trimming at the junction amounts to 2 bases on V and 2 bases on J, and the germline ends lie 10 bases apart. The CDR3 contains 14 residues, cysteine and phenylalanine counted. This entry keeps only the CDR3 DNA: 42 bases, framed from base 1. Sequences WNHNN (CDR1) and SYGVQD (CDR2) are obtained from the germline V gene (reference sequence). Participants in the prospective study were aged about 18 to 95 years, lived in more than 20 United States geographic areas, and enrolled through a virtual design. Cohort assignment in the prospective study relied on participant-reported clinical history from a screening survey and a study questionnaire. Exposed participants had been in contact with someone with a PCR-confirmed or clinician-diagnosed COVID-19 case within 2 weeks of study entry. Mobile phlebotomists in the prospective study collected whole blood, serum and a nasopharyngeal or oropharyngeal swab from every participant. Over an approximately 2-month period, participants in the prospective study had the option of providing additional blood draws and questionnaires. Prospective study blood samples were shipped either frozen or at room temperature before DNA extraction.

Here the chain combines TRBV10-1 and TRBJ2-7, with TRBD1 perhaps the D gene, on 6 matching bases. Sequenced input: PBMCs or T cells enriched from blood (not recorded which). This TCR derives from a woman aged 40-49 years who had been exposed to COVID-19. The CDR3 loop reads CASSEGGQTYEQYF. The base sequence is TGCGCCAGCAGTGAGGGGGGCCAGACCTACGAGCAGTACTTC.